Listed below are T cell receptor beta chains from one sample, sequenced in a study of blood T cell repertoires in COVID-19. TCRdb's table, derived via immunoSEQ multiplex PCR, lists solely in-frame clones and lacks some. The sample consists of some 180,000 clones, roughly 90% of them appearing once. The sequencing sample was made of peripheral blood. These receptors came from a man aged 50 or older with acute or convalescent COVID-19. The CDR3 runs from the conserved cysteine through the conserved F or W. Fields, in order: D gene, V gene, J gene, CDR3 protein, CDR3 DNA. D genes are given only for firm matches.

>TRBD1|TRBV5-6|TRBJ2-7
CASSARTGSEQYF
TGTGCCAGCAGCGCTCGGACAGGGAGCGAGCAGTACTTC
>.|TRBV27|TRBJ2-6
CASSPLRVQGESGANVLTF
TGTGCCAGCAGTCCACTGCGTGTACAGGGAGAATCTGGGGCCAACGTCCTGACTTTC
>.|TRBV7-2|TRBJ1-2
CASSPPGTIYGYTF
TGTGCCAGCAGCCCCCCCGGGACAATATATGGCTACACCTTC
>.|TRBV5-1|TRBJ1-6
CASSLDMGRAGNSPLHF
TGCGCCAGCAGCTTGGATATGGGGCGAGCAGGTAATTCACCCCTCCACTTT
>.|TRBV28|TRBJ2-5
CASSLQAGTFETQYF
TGTGCCAGCAGCCTTCAAGCAGGGACTTTTGAGACCCAGTACTTC
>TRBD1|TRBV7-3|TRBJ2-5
CASSLGGQGNWETQYF
TGTGCCAGCAGCTTAGGGGGACAGGGTAATTGGGAGACCCAGTACTTC
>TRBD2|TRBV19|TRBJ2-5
CASSITGGGETQYF
TGTGCCAGTAGTATAACGGGAGGTGGAGAGACCCAGTACTTC
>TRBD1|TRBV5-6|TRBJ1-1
CASSLTPGQGAEAFF
TGTGCCAGCAGCTTGACACCGGGACAGGGGGCTGAAGCTTTCTTT
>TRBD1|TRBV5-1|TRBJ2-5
CASSFGDRAQETQYF
TGCGCCAGCAGCTTTGGGGACAGGGCCCAAGAGACCCAGTACTTC
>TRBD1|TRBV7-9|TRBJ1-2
CASSFETGVFGYTF
TGTGCCAGCAGCTTTGAGACAGGGGTTTTTGGCTACACCTTC
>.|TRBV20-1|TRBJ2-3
CSAREARQYF
TGCAGTGCTAGAGAGGCCCGCCAGTATTTT
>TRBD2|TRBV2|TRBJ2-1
CASSGLAGDYNEQFF
TGTGCCAGCAGTGGTCTAGCGGGAGATTACAATGAGCAGTTCTTC
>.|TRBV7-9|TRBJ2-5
CASSLRGLEETQYF
TGTGCCAGCAGCCTAAGGGGGTTGGAAGAGACCCAGTACTTC
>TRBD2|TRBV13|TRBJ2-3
CASSLVGGVSDTQYF
TGTGCCAGCAGCTTAGTCGGGGGGGTGTCAGATACGCAGTATTTT
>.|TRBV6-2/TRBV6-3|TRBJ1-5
CASSYREAQPQHF
TGTGCCAGCAGTTACCGGGAGGCTCAGCCCCAGCATTTT
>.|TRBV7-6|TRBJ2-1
CASSLGASTYNEQFF
TGTGCCAGCAGCTTAGGAGCTAGTACTTACAATGAGCAGTTCTTC
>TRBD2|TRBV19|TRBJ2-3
CASSIPGTMGTHTQYF
TGTGCCAGTAGTATACCCGGGACTATGGGCACTCATACGCAGTATTTT
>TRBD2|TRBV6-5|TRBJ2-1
CASRDRLAGGPEQFF
TGTGCCAGCAGAGACAGACTAGCGGGAGGGCCCGAGCAGTTCTTC
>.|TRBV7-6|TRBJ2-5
CASSLEGRAAGKETQYF
TGTGCCAGCAGCTTAGAAGGACGCGCGGCGGGAAAAGAGACCCAGTACTTC
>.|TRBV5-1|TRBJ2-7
CASSLGGGSLYEQYF
TGCGCCAGCAGCTTGGGAGGGGGTTCCCTCTACGAGCAGTACTTC
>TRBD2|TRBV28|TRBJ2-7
CASSLRLAGGYEQYF
TGTGCCAGCAGTTTAAGGCTAGCGGGAGGTTACGAGCAGTACTTC
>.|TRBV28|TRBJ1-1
CASSSAGARTEAFF
TGTGCCAGCAGTTCCGCAGGGGCCAGGACTGAAGCTTTCTTT